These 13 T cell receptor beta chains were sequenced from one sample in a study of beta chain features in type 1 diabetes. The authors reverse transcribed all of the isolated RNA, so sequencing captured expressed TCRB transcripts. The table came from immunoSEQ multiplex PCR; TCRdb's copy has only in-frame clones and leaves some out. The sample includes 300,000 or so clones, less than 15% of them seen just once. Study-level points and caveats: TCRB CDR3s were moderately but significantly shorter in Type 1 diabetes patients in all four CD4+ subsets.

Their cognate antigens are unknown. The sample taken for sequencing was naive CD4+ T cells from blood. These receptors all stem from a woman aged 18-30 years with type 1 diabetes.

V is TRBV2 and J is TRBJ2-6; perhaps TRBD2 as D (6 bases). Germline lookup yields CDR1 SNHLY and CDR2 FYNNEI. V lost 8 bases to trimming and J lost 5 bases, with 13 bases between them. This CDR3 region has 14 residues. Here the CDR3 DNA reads TGTGCCAGCTATGGGACTCTCAGGGCCAACGTCCTGACTTTC. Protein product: CASYGTLRANVLTF.

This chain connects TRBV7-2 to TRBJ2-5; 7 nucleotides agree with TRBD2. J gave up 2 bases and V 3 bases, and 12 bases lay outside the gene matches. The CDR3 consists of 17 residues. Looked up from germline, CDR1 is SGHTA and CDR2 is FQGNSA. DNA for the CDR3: TGTGCCAGCAGCTTTGACCGGGCGGGAGTGGGACAAGAGACCCAGTACTTC. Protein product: CASSFDRAGVGQETQYF.

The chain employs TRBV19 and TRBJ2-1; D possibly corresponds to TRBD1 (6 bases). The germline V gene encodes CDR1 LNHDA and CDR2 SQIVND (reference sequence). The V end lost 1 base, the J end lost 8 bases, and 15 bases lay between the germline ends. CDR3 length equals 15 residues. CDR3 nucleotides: TGTGCCAGTAGTATAGTTCAGGGGATGATCCATGAGCAGTTCTTC. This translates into CASSIVQGMIHEQFF.

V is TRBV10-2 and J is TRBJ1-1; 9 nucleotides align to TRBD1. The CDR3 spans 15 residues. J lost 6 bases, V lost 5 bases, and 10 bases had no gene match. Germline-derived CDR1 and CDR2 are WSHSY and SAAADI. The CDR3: CASSPPGQGVPEAFF. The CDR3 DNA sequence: TGCGCCAGCAGTCCCCCGGGACAGGGTGTACCTGAAGCTTTCTTT.

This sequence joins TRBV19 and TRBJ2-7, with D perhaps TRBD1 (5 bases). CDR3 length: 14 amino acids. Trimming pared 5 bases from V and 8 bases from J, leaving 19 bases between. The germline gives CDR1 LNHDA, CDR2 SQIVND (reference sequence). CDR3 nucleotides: TGTGCCAGTAGTCCCCGAGACAGAGAAGTTAAGCAGTACTTC. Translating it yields CASSPRDREVKQYF.

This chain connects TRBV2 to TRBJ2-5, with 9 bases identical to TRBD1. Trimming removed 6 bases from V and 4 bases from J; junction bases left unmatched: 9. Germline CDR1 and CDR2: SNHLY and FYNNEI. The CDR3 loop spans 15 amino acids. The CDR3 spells CASRGQGSARETQYF. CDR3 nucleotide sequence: TGTGCCAGCAGGGGACAGGGTTCGGCTCGAGAGACCCAGTACTTC. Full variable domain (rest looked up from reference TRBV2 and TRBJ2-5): EPEVTQTPSHQVTQMGQEVILRCVPISNHLYFYWYRQILGQKVEFLVSFYNNEISEKSEIFDDQFSVERPDGSNFTLKIRSTKLEDSAMYFCASRGQGSARETQYFGPGTRLLVL.

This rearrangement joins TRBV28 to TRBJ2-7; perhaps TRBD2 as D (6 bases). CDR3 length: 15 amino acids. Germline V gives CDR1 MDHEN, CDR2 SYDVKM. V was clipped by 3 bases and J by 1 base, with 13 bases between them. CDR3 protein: CASSFQSGPSYEQYF. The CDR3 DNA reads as TGTGCCAGCAGTTTTCAGAGCGGGCCGTCCTACGAGCAGTACTTC.

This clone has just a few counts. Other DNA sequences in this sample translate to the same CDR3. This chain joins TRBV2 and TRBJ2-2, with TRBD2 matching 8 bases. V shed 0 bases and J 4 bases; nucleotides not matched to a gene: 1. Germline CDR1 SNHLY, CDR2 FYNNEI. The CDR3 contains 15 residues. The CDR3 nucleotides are TGTGCCAGCAGTGAAGCCGGGACTAGCACCGGGGAGCTGTTTTTT. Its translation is CASSEAGTSTGELFF.

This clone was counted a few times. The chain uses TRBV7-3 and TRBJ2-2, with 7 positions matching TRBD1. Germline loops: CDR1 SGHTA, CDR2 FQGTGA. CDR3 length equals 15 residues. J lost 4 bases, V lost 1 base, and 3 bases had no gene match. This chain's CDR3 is CASSLRTGGTGELFF. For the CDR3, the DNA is TGTGCCAGCAGCTTAAGGACAGGAGGCACCGGGGAGCTGTTTTTT.

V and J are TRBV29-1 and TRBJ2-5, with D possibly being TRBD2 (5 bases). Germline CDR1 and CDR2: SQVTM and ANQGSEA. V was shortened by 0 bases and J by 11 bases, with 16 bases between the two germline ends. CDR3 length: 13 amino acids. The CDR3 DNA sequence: TGCAGCGTTGAAGACGCTTCCGGGGTAGAGCAGTACTTC. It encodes CSVEDASGVEQYF.

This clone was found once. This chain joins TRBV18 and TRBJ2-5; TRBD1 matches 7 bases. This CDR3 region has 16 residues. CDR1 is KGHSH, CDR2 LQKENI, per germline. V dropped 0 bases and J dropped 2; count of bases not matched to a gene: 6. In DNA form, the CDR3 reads TGTGCCAGCTCACCACCTTACGGGACAGTACAAGAGACCCAGTACTTC. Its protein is CASSPPYGTVQETQYF.

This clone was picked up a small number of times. The CDR3 DNA reads as TGTGCCAGCAGTGGGGGACATGCTGCCTACGAGCAGTACTTC. It specifies CASSGGHAAYEQYF. The J gene is TRBJ2-7, the V gene TRBV2; D perhaps matches TRBD1 (6 bases). Trimming left V 4 bases short and J 2 bases short, with 12 bases between. Germline V CDR1 and CDR2: SNHLY, FYNNEI. The CDR3 is made up of 14 amino acids. The complete variable domain, with remaining parts taken from reference TRBV2 and TRBJ2-7, reads EPEVTQTPSHQVTQMGQEVILRCVPISNHLYFYWYRQILGQKVEFLVSFYNNEISEKSEIFDDQFSVERPDGSNFTLKIRSTKLEDSAMYFCASSGGHAAYEQYFGPGTRLTVT.

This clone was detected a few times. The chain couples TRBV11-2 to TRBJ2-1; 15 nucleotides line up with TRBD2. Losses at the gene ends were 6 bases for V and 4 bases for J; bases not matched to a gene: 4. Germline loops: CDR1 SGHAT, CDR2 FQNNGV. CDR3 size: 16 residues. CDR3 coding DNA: TGTGCCAGCAGGGGACTAGCGGGAGGCCTATACAATGAGCAGTTCTTC. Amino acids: CASRGLAGGLYNEQFF. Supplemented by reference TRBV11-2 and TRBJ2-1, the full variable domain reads EAGVAQSPRYKIIEKRQSVAFWCNPISGHATLYWYQQILGQGPKLLIQFQNNGVVDDSQLPKDRFSAERLKGVDSTLKIQPAKLEDSAVYLCASRGLAGGLYNEQFFGPGTRLTVL.